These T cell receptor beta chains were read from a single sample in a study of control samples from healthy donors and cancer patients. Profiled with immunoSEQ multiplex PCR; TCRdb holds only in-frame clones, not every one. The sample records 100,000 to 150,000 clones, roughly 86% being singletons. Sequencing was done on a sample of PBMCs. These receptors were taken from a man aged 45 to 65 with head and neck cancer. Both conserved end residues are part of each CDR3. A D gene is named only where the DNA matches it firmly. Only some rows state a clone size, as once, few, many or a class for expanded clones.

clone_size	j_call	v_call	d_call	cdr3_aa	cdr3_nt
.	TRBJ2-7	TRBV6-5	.	CASSLVGRHEQYF	TGTGCCAGCAGCCTCGTAGGGAGGCACGAGCAGTACTTC
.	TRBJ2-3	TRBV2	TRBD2	CASSLTSGSADTQYF	TGTGCCAGCAGCCTTACTAGCGGGAGTGCAGATACGCAGTATTTT
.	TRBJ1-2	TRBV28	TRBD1	CASSTGTGRGFAGYTF	TGTGCCAGCAGCACCGGGACAGGAAGGGGATTCGCCGGCTACACCTTC
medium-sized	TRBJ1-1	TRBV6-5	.	CASSYGGLGTEAFF	TGTGCCAGCAGTTATGGGGGGTTAGGCACTGAAGCTTTCTTT
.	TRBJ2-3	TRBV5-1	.	CASSLLGRSTDTQYF	TGCGCCAGCAGCTTGTTGGGCAGGAGCACAGATACGCAGTATTTT
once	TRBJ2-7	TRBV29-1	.	CSVVFGLGSRGDYEQYF	TGCAGCGTAGTCTTTGGCTTGGGCTCAAGGGGAGACTACGAGCAGTACTTC
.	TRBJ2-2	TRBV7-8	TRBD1	CASSFGTGSLALGLFF	TGTGCCAGCAGCTTTGGGACAGGGTCGTTGGCACTTGGGCTGTTTTTT
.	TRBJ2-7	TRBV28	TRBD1	CASSAPPGQGAGEQYF	TGTGCCAGCAGTGCCCCCCCGGGACAGGGGGCGGGCGAGCAGTACTTC
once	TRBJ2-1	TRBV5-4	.	CASSLATSQYNEQFF	TGTGCCAGCAGCTTGGCCACTAGCCAGTACAATGAGCAGTTCTTC
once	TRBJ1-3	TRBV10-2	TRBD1	CASRDGTAAGNTIYF	TGCGCCAGCAGGGACGGGACAGCTGCTGGAAACACCATATATTTT
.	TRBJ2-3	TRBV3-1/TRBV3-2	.	CASSPRLGTDTQYF	TGTGCCAGCAGCCCGCGTCTTGGCACAGATACGCAGTATTTT
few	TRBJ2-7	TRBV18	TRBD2	CASSPQLGLAGHEQYF	TGTGCCAGCTCACCACAGCTGGGACTAGCGGGACACGAGCAGTACTTC
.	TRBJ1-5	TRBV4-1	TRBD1	CASSPRTGARVYQPQHF	TGCGCCAGCAGCCCCCGGACAGGGGCGCGTGTATATCAGCCCCAGCATTTT
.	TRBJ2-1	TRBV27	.	CASESRESYNEQFF	TGTGCCAGCGAAAGTAGGGAAAGCTACAATGAGCAGTTCTTC
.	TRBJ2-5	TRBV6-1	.	CASCETPTTQGPRYF	TGTGCCAGCTGTGAAACCCCCACGACTCAGGGTCCGCGCTACTTC
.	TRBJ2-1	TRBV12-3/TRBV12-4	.	CASRLDNEQFF	TGTGCCAGCAGACTTGACAATGAGCAGTTCTTC
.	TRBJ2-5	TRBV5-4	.	CASSPVGETQYF	TGTGCCAGCAGCCCGGTCGGAGAGACCCAGTACTTC
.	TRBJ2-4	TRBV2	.	CASSEVAGLAKNIQYF	TGTGCCAGCAGTGAGGTGGCCGGATTAGCCAAAAACATTCAGTACTTC
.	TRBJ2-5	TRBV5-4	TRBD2	CASSFGTSGGGETQYF	TGTGCCAGCAGCTTCGGGACTAGCGGGGGTGGGGAGACCCAGTACTTC
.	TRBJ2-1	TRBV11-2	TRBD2	CASSPGLAEGDEQFF	TGTGCCAGCAGCCCGGGACTAGCGGAGGGGGATGAGCAGTTCTTC
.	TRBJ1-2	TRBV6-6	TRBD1	CASHTLRTGGGGYTF	TGTGCCAGCCATACATTACGCACAGGGGGCGGAGGCTACACCTTC